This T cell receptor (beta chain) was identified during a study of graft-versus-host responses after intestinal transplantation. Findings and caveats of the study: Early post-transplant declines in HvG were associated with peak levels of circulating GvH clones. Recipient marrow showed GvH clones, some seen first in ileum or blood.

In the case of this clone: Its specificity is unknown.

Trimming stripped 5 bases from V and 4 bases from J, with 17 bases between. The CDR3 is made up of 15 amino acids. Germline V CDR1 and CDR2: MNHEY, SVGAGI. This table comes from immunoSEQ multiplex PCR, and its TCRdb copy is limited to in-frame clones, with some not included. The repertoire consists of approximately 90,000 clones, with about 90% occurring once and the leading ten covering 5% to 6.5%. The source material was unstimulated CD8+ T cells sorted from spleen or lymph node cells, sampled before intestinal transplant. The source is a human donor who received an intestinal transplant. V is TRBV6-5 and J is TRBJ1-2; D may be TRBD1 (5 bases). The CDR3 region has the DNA TGTGCCAGCAGTCCTACAGGTCCTCCTAGCTATGGCTACACCTTC. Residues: CASSPTGPPSYGYTF.